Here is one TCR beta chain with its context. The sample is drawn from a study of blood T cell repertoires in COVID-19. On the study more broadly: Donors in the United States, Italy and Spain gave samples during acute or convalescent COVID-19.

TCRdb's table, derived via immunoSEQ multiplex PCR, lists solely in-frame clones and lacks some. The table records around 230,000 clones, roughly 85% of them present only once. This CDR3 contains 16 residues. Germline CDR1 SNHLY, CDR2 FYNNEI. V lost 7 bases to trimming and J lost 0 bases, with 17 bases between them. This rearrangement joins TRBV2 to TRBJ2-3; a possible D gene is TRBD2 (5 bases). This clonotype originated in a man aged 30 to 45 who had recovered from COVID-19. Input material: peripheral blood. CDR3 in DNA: TGTGCCAGCACCGAACTCCGCGGGCCGAGCACAGATACGCAGTATTTT. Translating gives CASTELRGPSTDTQYF.